The next 7 T cell receptor beta chains were all read from a single sample in a study of blood T cell repertoires in COVID-19. Profiled with immunoSEQ multiplex PCR; TCRdb holds only in-frame clones, not every one. The data hold more than 85,000 clones, with roughly 76% observed a single time. Material for sequencing was peripheral blood. Receptor source: a woman aged 70 to 79 with acute or convalescent COVID-19.

This clone has just a few counts. The V gene is TRBV5-6, the J gene TRBJ1-3; unclear D gene. Per the germline V gene, CDR1 is SGHDT and CDR2 is YYEEEE. The CDR3 runs to 17 residues. V was cut by 2 bases and J by 0 bases, with 15 bases left in between. CDR3 in amino acids: CASSFRLSGRSGNTIYF. The DNA for the CDR3 is TGTGCCAGCAGCTTCAGGCTGTCAGGTCGCTCTGGAAACACCATATATTTT.

The rearrangement uses TRBV28 and TRBJ1-4; 7 bases line up with TRBD1. The CDR3 runs 16 residues. The germline gives CDR1 MDHEN, CDR2 SYDVKM. V trimming: 4 bases; J trimming: 2 bases; junction bases outside the gene matches: 7. The CDR3 DNA reads as TGTGCCAGCAGTTCCTACACAGGGGCCACTAATGAAAAACTGTTTTTT. Its translation is CASSSYTGATNEKLFF.

The CDR3 loop reads CASSGFGEANTEAFF. CDR3 DNA sequence: TGTGCCAGCAGTGGGTTCGGGGAGGCGAACACTGAAGCTTTCTTT. V is TRBV27 and J is TRBJ1-1; D remains ambiguous. This CDR3 comprises 15 residues. Between the trimmed V and J ends, which lost 5 bases and 1 base, there was a span of 14 bases. Germline-derived CDR1 and CDR2 are MNHEY and SMNVEV (reference sequence).

The chain couples TRBV5-6 to TRBJ1-6; D unclear. Germline V CDR1 and CDR2: SGHDT, YYEEEE. Trimming removed 5 bases from V and 4 bases from J, with 13 bases in between. The CDR3 length is 15 residues. The CDR3 DNA is TGTGCCAGCAGTAATATGGCGGTTTATAATTCACCCCTCCACTTT. Its protein product is CASSNMAVYNSPLHF.

In its sample, this clone was seen a few times. This sequence joins TRBV5-4 and TRBJ2-1, with 12 bases fitting TRBD1. This CDR3 region has 16 residues. Germline trimming cut 4 bases from V and 7 bases from J; bases unmatched to any gene: 9. Germline lookup yields CDR1 SGHNT and CDR2 YYREEE (reference sequence). As DNA, the CDR3 is TGTGCCAGCAGCCAATCCGGGACAGGGGGCTTAAATGAGCAGTTCTTC. It is translated as CASSQSGTGGLNEQFF.

A word on this clone: Additional DNA sequences in this sample encode the identical CDR3. The chain links TRBV9 to TRBJ2-5; D might be TRBD1 (5 bases). Germline V gene sequence: CDR1 SGDLS, CDR2 YYNGEE. The V end was cut by 3 bases, the J end by 2 bases, with 8 bases between. The CDR3 has 13 residues. CDR3 in amino acids: CASSGGLQETQYF. CDR3 nucleotides: TGTGCCAGCAGCGGGGGCCTTCAAGAGACCCAGTACTTC.

The chain combines TRBV7-8 with TRBJ1-4, with 8 nucleotides matching TRBD1. J gave up 5 bases and V 5 bases, and 7 bases lay outside the gene matches. The CDR3 runs 15 residues. Germline CDR1 and CDR2: SGHVS and FQNEAQ. CDR3 in DNA: TGTGCCAGCAGCAAATACCGGACAGGGAATGAAAAACTGTTTTTT. It is translated as CASSKYRTGNEKLFF.